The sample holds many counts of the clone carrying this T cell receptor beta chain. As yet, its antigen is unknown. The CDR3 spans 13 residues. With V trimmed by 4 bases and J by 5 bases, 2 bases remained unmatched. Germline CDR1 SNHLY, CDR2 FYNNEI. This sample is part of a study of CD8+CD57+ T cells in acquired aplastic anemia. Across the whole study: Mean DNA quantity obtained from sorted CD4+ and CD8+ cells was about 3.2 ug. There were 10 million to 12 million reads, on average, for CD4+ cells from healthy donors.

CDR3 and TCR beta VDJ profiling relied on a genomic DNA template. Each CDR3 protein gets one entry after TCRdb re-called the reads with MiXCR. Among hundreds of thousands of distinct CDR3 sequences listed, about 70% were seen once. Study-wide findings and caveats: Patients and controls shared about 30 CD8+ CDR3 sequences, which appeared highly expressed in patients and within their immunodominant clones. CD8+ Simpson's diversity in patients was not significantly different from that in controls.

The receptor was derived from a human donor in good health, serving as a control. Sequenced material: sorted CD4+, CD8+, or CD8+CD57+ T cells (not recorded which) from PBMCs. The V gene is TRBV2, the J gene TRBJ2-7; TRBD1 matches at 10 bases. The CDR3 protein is CASSATGGDEQYF. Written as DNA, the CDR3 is TGTGCCAGCAGTGCGACAGGGGGCGACGAGCAGTACTTC.